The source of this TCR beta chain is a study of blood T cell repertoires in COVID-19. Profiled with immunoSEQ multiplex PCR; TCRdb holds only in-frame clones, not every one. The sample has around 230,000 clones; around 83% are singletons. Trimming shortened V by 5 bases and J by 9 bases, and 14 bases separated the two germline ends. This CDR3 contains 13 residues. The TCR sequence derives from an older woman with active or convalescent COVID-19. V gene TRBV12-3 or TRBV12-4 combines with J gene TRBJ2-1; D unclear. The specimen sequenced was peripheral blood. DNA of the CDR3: TGTGCCAGCAGTGCGGCCCATAGGAGTGAGCAGTTCTTC. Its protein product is CASSAAHRSEQFF.